What follows is one T cell receptor beta chain and its context. Its antigen is not known. The data belong to a study of identical twins. Whole-study findings and limits: Possibly, invariant MAIT and iNKT cells partly confounded zero-insertion analyses. Cord blood beta clonotypes that were abundant carried fewer insertions, and memory repertoires showed no such trend.

TCRdb processed the 5' RACE reads anew with MiXCR; each CDR3 protein has one entry. The sample includes about 660,000 distinct CDR3 sequences, 8.5% to 9.5% of them seen just once. CDR3 length: 17 amino acids. V gave up 7 bases and J gave up 5 bases, with 26 bases separating them. This sample also appeared in a second study, on yellow fever vaccine responses in identical twins.

This TCR was recovered from a woman between 18 and 29 years old in good health. Sequenced material: PBMCs. The chain employs TRBV12-3 or TRBV12-4 and TRBJ1-2, with D possibly being TRBD1 (5 bases). For the CDR3, the DNA is TGTGCCAGCACCCCCGCGGGGGGTCCCCACCCTGTTTATGGCTACACCTTC. It encodes CASTPAGGPHPVYGYTF.